This TCR beta chain was captured in a study of immune evolution from preneoplasia to lung adenocarcinoma (dated by TCRdb to 2020 to 2023). For the wider study: HLA loss of heterozygosity was found in 7% of AIS, under 18% of MIA and less than 35% of ADC lesions, and in no AAH lesions. The overall cohort was made up of around 57 patients with pulmonary nodules who had surgical resection. Class I HLA alleles were inferred from exome data with POLYSOLVER, and allele-specific HLA loss was detected with LOHHLA. The sample size depended on which specimens were available, not on a prior power calculation. A total of about 51 patients contributed TCR sequencing data. Resected precursor lesions (AAH, AIS, MIA) and invasive adenocarcinomas were each compared against paired morphologically normal lung tissue. Whole exome sequencing and methylation data from the same cohort of nodules were integrated with the immune data. According to the study, 80 to 130 samples were used for TCR sequencing. The study profiled immune contexture across lung adenocarcinoma precursors and invasive adenocarcinoma using immune gene expression, TCR sequencing and multiplex immunofluorescence.

The immunoSEQ hsTCRbeta Kit was used to sequence TCR beta CDR3 regions from DNA. On the study's bioinformatics: TCR sequencing data were analysed with the ImmunoSEQ Analyzer. T cell clonality was defined as 1 minus Pielou's evenness, as computed on productive rearrangements. The inverse Simpson index, applied to productive templates, was used to measure T cell diversity. T cell density was defined as TCR beta template counts normalized to usable DNA, with usable DNA estimated by amplification and sequencing of housekeeping genes. Two-sided Kruskal-Wallis tests were used to compare TCR metrics across histologic stages. The source is immuneACCESS, and TCRdb retained only in-frame sequences with V and J called. Part of the clones is not carried over; for the studies checked, unresolved V genes explain less than half of this, and the remainder is unexplained. Clonal size and the V and J genes are those of that table, whereas D and trimming came from the DNA. Recorded for this sample are around 15,000 clones; 75% to 90% of them occurred a single time. The ten largest clonotypes hold around 2.6% of the sample.

On the study overall, not on this receptor specifically: Normal lung had the highest top T cell clone frequencies, which appeared to decline progressively from AAH through AIS, MIA and invasive adenocarcinoma. Findings were based on association rather than direct causation; larger cohorts with long-term follow-up and longitudinal biopsies were deemed needed. Clonality was highest in normal lung, while later-stage lesions appeared to have lower clonality but higher T cell density and diversity. Because all patients were from Japan and China, applicability to Western populations was uncertain. T cell clonality was highest in KRAS-mutant nodules compared with EGFR-mutant or double wild-type lesions.

The patients had resection in Japan or China between the mid-2010s and the late 2010s. Two lung cancer pathologists independently reviewed H&E slides to confirm the histologic diagnosis of every case. Premalignant or tumor cells were enriched for nucleic acid extraction by macro-dissection performed after pathologic assessment. FFPE tissue was used for DNA isolation with the AllPrep DNA/RNA FFPE Kit. Points on this clone: The target of this receptor is not known. No qualities accompany the bases; no much larger clone lies one base away.

The clonotype comes from a person between 65 and 79 years old with invasive lung adenocarcinoma. The material sequenced was FFPE invasive lung adenocarcinoma tissue. Interpreted using the paper, the cell subset or site label stands for: frankly invasive lung adenocarcinoma (ADC).

CDR3 region: CASSAGTRNQPQHF. The bases are TGTGCCAGCAGTGCCGGGACACGCAATCAGCCCCAGCATTTT. This chain is built from TRBV2 and TRBJ1-5; TRBD1 is a possible D gene, resting on 6 matching bases. CDR1 and CDR2, per the germline V gene, are SNHLY and FYNNEI. The CDR3 holds 14 amino acids from the cysteine to the phenylalanine. Of the read, only the CDR3 DNA is kept; its 42 bases are in frame from base 1. The junction shows trimming of 4 bases on V and 2 bases on J, plus 9 bases between the germline ends.